Shown below are 20 T cell receptor beta chains from a single sample sequenced in a study of T cell responses to AZD1222 COVID-19 vaccine. TCRdb keeps only in-frame clones here, not all; method: immunoSEQ multiplex PCR. The data hold 45,000 to 60,000 clones, with 87% observed a single time. The sample in question was peripheral blood, obtained on day 0 of AZD1222 vaccination. The source of these receptors is an adult in good health.

This clone was detected only once. The gene calls are TRBV27 and TRBJ1-5, with D hard to call. Germline CDR1 and CDR2: MNHEY and SMNVEV (reference sequence). V was shortened by 2 bases and J by 6 bases, with 14 bases between the two germline ends. The CDR3 is 15 amino acids. The CDR3 DNA sequence: TGTGCCAGCAGTTTAGGGTTCGGTCGAGCTCAGCCCCAGCATTTT. The encoded protein is CASSLGFGRAQPQHF.

The chain carries TRBV19 and TRBJ2-7, with 8 bases aligning to TRBD1. The CDR3 has 15 amino acids. Per the germline V gene, CDR1 is LNHDA and CDR2 is SQIVND (reference sequence). V lost 5 bases, J lost 0 bases, and 6 bases stayed unmatched. This chain's CDR3 is CASSLGQGSSYEQYF. CDR3 nucleotides: TGTGCCAGTAGTCTCGGACAGGGCAGCTCCTACGAGCAGTACTTC.

This clone has more than one count but fewer than ten. The rearrangement joins TRBV2 to TRBJ1-5; the D is unclear. Germline V CDR1 and CDR2: SNHLY, FYNNEI. The V and J ends lost 6 bases and 0 bases respectively, with 9 bases between them. The CDR3 loop spans 14 amino acids. The CDR3 is CASRATDSNQPQHF. The CDR3 DNA sequence: TGTGCCAGCAGGGCAACAGATAGCAATCAGCCCCAGCATTTT. Together with reference TRBV2 and TRBJ1-5, the CDR3 gives the full variable domain: EPEVTQTPSHQVTQMGQEVILRCVPISNHLYFYWYRQILGQKVEFLVSFYNNEISEKSEIFDDQFSVERPDGSNFTLKIRSTKLEDSAMYFCASRATDSNQPQHFGDGTRLSIL.

The rearrangement links TRBV28 to TRBJ2-2; 9 nucleotides agree with TRBD1. V gave up 8 bases and J gave up 4 bases; unmatched junction bases: 2. The CDR3 loop spans 13 amino acids. Germline V gene sequence: CDR1 MDHEN, CDR2 SYDVKM. The CDR3 DNA follows: TGTGCCAGCGGGGACAGGGCCACCGGGGAGCTGTTTTTT. This sequence encodes CASGDRATGELFF.

V usage is TRBV11-2 and J usage is TRBJ1-5, with 7 positions matching TRBD1. Germline lookup yields CDR1 SGHAT and CDR2 FQNNGV. Trimming at V came to 5 bases and at J to 3 bases, leaving 7 bases not matched to a gene. This CDR3 is built from 15 residues. CDR3 in amino acids: CASSGSTGTNQPQHF. CDR3 DNA: TGTGCCAGCAGCGGCTCGACAGGGACCAATCAGCCCCAGCATTTT.

This rearrangement joins TRBV4-3 to TRBJ1-2; unclear D gene. V lost 2 bases and J lost 5, with 12 bases in between. The CDR3 runs 14 residues. Germline V gene sequence: CDR1 LGHNA, CDR2 YSLEER. The CDR3 bases are TGCGCCAGCAGCCAACTCGGACGGAAATATGGCTACACCTTC. The encoded protein is CASSQLGRKYGYTF.

V and J are TRBV7-2 and TRBJ2-1; D remains unclear. The germline gives CDR1 SGHTA, CDR2 FQGNSA. This CDR3 contains 13 residues. V gave up 4 bases and J gave up 8 bases, with 12 bases separating them. As DNA, the CDR3 is TGTGCCAGCAGCTCACGGGTGGGCGATGAGCAGTTCTTC. This codes for CASSSRVGDEQFF.

V is TRBV18 and J is TRBJ2-2; D may be TRBD1 or TRBD2 (5 bases each). V was clipped by 1 base and J by 4 bases, with 7 bases between them. Germline-derived CDR1 and CDR2 are KGHSH and LQKENI. This CDR3 region has 14 residues. The CDR3 DNA sequence: TGTGCCAGCTCACCACTGAGGGGCACCGGGGAGCTGTTTTTT. Amino acid sequence: CASSPLRGTGELFF.

This rearrangement joins TRBV10-2 to TRBJ2-1, with D unclear. Germline V gene lookup returns CDR1 WSHSY and CDR2 SAAADI. This CDR3 has 14 residues. The V gene lost 0 bases and the J gene lost 8 bases, with 11 bases spanning the gap. The CDR3 bases are TGCGCCAGCAGTGAGTCGAAAGGGTTTGATGAGCAGTTCTTC. Its translation: CASSESKGFDEQFF.

The chain uses TRBV5-1 and TRBJ1-1, with D unclear. V lost 1 base to trimming and J lost 1 base, with 5 bases between them. This CDR3 is 13 amino acids long. CDR1 is SGHRS and CDR2 is YFSETQ in the germline V gene. CDR3 loop: CASSLFPNTEAFF. Here the CDR3 DNA reads TGCGCCAGCAGCTTGTTTCCGAACACTGAAGCTTTCTTT.

The rearrangement uses TRBV9 and TRBJ1-4; the match to TRBD1 covers 7 bases. The J segment lost 4 bases and the V segment lost 3 bases, leaving 9 bases of the junction unmatched. Germline lookup yields CDR1 SGDLS and CDR2 YYNGEE. This CDR3 is 16 amino acids long. The CDR3, as DNA: TGTGCCAGCAGCGCTGGGACAGCGCCGGGTAATGAAAAACTGTTTTTT. This sequence encodes CASSAGTAPGNEKLFF.

This clone was found once. The chain is built from TRBV6-5 and TRBJ2-5; D might be TRBD1 (5 bases). This CDR3 has 13 amino acids. Germline V gives CDR1 MNHEY, CDR2 SVGAGI. V shed 5 bases and J shed 4 bases, with 11 bases lying between them. This CDR3 reads CASSIDSGETQYF. DNA of the CDR3: TGTGCCAGCAGTATAGACAGTGGAGAGACCCAGTACTTC.

The genes are TRBV3-1 (or the pseudogene TRBV3-2) and TRBJ1-6; the D gene is possibly TRBD1 (6 bases). This CDR3 is built from 17 residues. Germline-derived CDR1 and CDR2 are LGHDT and YNNKEL (reference sequence). Deletions cut 1 base from V and 7 bases from J, with 17 bases between. The CDR3 spells CASSQGGVGTTNSPLHF. The CDR3 coding sequence is TGTGCCAGCAGCCAAGGCGGTGTGGGGACAACAAATTCACCCCTCCACTTT.

The rearrangement uses TRBV6-1 and TRBJ2-7, with 11 bases aligning to TRBD2. In germline, CDR1 is MNHNS, CDR2 SASEGT. This CDR3 contains 15 residues. The J segment lost 0 bases and the V segment lost 2 bases, leaving 0 bases of the junction unmatched. CDR3 protein: CASSELAGGSYEQYF. CDR3 coding DNA: TGTGCCAGCAGTGAACTAGCGGGGGGCTCCTACGAGCAGTACTTC.

The chain joins TRBV3-1 (or the pseudogene TRBV3-2) to TRBJ1-4; no firm D call. Trimming left V 1 base short and J 0 bases short, with 15 bases between. Germline assignment: CDR1 LGHDT and CDR2 YNNKEL (reference sequence). There are 18 residues in the CDR3. CDR3 sequence (DNA): TGTGCCAGCAGCCAAGGTCTAGGTTCCATCGCAACTAATGAAAAACTGTTTTTT. This sequence encodes CASSQGLGSIATNEKLFF.

The chain recombines TRBV27 with TRBJ1-1, with TRBD1 matching over 8 bases. Germline V gene lookup returns CDR1 MNHEY and CDR2 SMNVEV (reference sequence). The J segment lost 11 bases and the V segment lost 3 bases, leaving 11 bases of the junction unmatched. The length of the CDR3 is 14 residues. CDR3 DNA: TGTGCCAGCAGTTTCCAGGGGGCGCAGACGATCGCTTTCTTT. Translation: CASSFQGAQTIAFF.

A single count supports this clone. The CDR3 reads CASQPPRVAYNEQFF. For the CDR3, the DNA is TGTGCCAGCCAACCCCCCAGGGTGGCCTACAATGAGCAGTTCTTC. The chain couples TRBV7-2 to TRBJ2-1; TRBD1 might be the D (5 bases). The CDR3 has 15 amino acids. From germline, CDR1 is SGHTA and CDR2 FQGNSA. V gave up 8 bases and J gave up 2 bases, with 16 bases separating them.

The chain employs TRBV21-1 and TRBJ1-5; the table's TRBD1 call for D was not verified on the DNA. TRBV21-1 has pseudogene status. The CDR3 has 16 amino acids. Here the CDR3 reads CASSKDRATSNQPQHF. The DNA of the CDR3 is TGTGCCAGCAGCAAGGACAGGGCGACTAGCAATCAGCCCCAGCATTTT.

The chain is built from TRBV5-5 and TRBJ1-2; a weak D match, TRBD1 (6 bases). This CDR3 region has 14 residues. The ends were cut back, 4 bases at V and 0 bases at J, with 10 bases in the middle. CDR1 is SGHKS, CDR2 YYEKEE, per germline (reference sequence). Here the CDR3 reads CASSNRDPNYGYTF. The CDR3 nucleotides are TGTGCCAGCAGCAACAGGGATCCTAACTATGGCTACACCTTC.

The count of this clone is one. The rearrangement joins TRBV19 to TRBJ1-1; possible D gene TRBD1, 5 bases. V was trimmed by 11 bases and J by 1 base, leaving 23 bases between them. Germline CDR1 LNHDA, CDR2 SQIVND (reference sequence). The CDR3 sequence is 16 residues long. CDR3 protein: CAVVSGPSGTNTEAFF. The CDR3 DNA sequence: TGTGCCGTCGTATCGGGGCCGTCAGGGACGAACACTGAAGCTTTCTTT.